This TCR beta chain is from a study of cytomegalovirus exposure and HLA in healthy donors. Study findings and constraints: V- and J-gene trimming in TCR beta was tied to a missense DCLRE1C variant by an analysis performed later. Upon later analysis, HLA-associated TCR beta chains proved more clonally expanded than other, equally common chains. Previously analyzed data showed that most TCR beta V segments were productive at a frequency of about 90% or about 30%.

Both 60 Vbeta primers and 13 Jbeta primers went into the PCR. Per the authors' pipeline: It was a later analysis that counted tens of millions of unique TCR beta chains, of which approximately 9.9 million were shared. TCRdb's table, derived via immunoSEQ multiplex PCR, lists solely in-frame clones and lacks some. V, J and clone size were drawn from that table, and D and trimming were deduced from the DNA. The table lists approximately 150,000 clones, nearly 85% of them singletons. With respect to this clone: Its cognate antigen is unknown.

CDR1 MGHDK and CDR2 SYGVNS come from the germline V gene. V lost 1 base and J 6 bases, leaving 10 bases between the germline ends. The CDR3 sequence is 14 residues long. Sequencing was carried out using PBMCs. This receptor was taken from a male donor in good health and CMV-seronegative. This chain connects TRBV25-1 to TRBJ1-5; D is ambiguous. DNA of the CDR3: TGTGCCAGCAGTGAATTTCGCGCGGGTCAGCCCCAGCATTTT. This gives the protein CASSEFRAGQPQHF.